This record looks at one T cell receptor (beta chain) sequence and its context. The antigen remains undetermined. The study sampled blood at baseline, cycle 4 day 1, and cycle 7 day 1. The data originate from a study of OX40 agonist ivuxolimab in advanced cancers. This table comes from immunoSEQ multiplex PCR, and its TCRdb copy is limited to in-frame clones, with some not included. The data show about 61,000 clones, with about 92% seen just once and 23% held by the top ten. General observations from the study: Several nonresponders also turned out to have low normalized T-cell clonal expansion. Still undetermined is the antigen specificity of the expanded peripheral T cells.

The length of the CDR3 is 12 residues. V was clipped by 0 bases and J by 6 bases, with 5 bases between them. The germline gives CDR1 SGDLS, CDR2 YYNGEE. The gene calls are TRBV9 and TRBJ2-3; D unclear. The TCR comes from an adult with an advanced solid tumor such as melanoma, head and neck, liver or kidney cancer. The specimen was CD4+ or CD8+ T cells sorted from blood, collected in a trial of the OX40 agonist ivuxolimab. CDR3 residues: CASSVDGDTQYF. CDR3 in DNA: TGTGCCAGCAGCGTAGATGGGGATACGCAGTATTTT.